Listed here are 25 T cell receptor beta chains from one sample, sequenced in a study of cytomegalovirus exposure and HLA in healthy donors. PCR primers comprised 60 Vbeta and 13 Jbeta primers. Sequenced by immunoSEQ multiplex PCR; TCRdb stores in-frame clones only, minus some. The sample includes about 120,000 clones, 10% seen only once; the top ten take around 4.6%. The specimen sequenced was PBMCs. These receptors all come from a young woman in good health and CMV-seropositive.

This clone was counted a few times. This sequence joins TRBV6-5 and TRBJ2-1; D call uncertain. Germline loops: CDR1 MNHEY, CDR2 SVGAGI. V shed 0 bases and J shed 8 bases, with 8 bases lying between them. CDR3 length equals 13 residues. In DNA, the CDR3 is TGTGCCAGCAGTTACTCGAGAGTTGATGAGCAGTTCTTC. Amino acids: CASSYSRVDEQFF.

The chain carries TRBV29-1 and TRBJ2-7; 10 positions match TRBD2. In germline, CDR1 is SQVTM, CDR2 ANQGSEA. The CDR3 is made up of 13 amino acids. The V gene end was trimmed by 7 bases and the J gene end by 1 base; junction bases not matched to a gene: 4. The CDR3 DNA is TGCAGCGCAAGGACTAGCGGATCCTACGAGCAGTACTTC. Its translation is CSARTSGSYEQYF.

This clone was seen only a few times. The V and J genes are TRBV11-2 and TRBJ1-4; 7 nucleotides match TRBD1. Per the germline V gene, CDR1 is SGHAT and CDR2 is FQNNGV. This CDR3 is built from 13 residues. V gave up 5 bases and J gave up 5 bases; unmatched junction bases: 2. CDR3 sequence reads: CASSVTGNEKLFF. CDR3 in DNA: TGTGCCAGCAGCGTGACAGGGAATGAAAAACTGTTTTTT.

The chain links TRBV6-5 to TRBJ2-7, with D possibly being TRBD1 (6 bases). Per the germline V gene, CDR1 is MNHEY and CDR2 is SVGAGI. CDR3 size: 14 residues. V was shortened by 3 bases and J by 3 bases, with 12 bases between the two germline ends. The CDR3 here is CASSYSGQIYEQYF. DNA for the CDR3: TGTGCCAGCAGTTATTCTGGACAGATCTACGAGCAGTACTTC.

J is TRBJ1-2 and V is TRBV5-1; TRBD1 aligns across 8 bases. Germline V gene data show CDR1 as SGHRS and CDR2 as YFSETQ. The CDR3 has 14 amino acids. V dropped 4 bases and J dropped 1; count of bases not matched to a gene: 3. The DNA for the CDR3 is TGCGCCAGCAGCCCTGGACAGGGTAACTATGGCTACACCTTC. Amino acid sequence: CASSPGQGNYGYTF.

The chain carries TRBV10-3 and TRBJ2-7, with TRBD2 matching 8 bases. Germline values: CDR1 ENHRY, CDR2 SYGVKD. There are 15 residues in the CDR3. The trim removed 10 bases at V and 2 bases at J, leaving 13 bases unmatched. The CDR3 sequence is CATARLAGPTYEQYF. Written as DNA, the CDR3 is TGTGCCACCGCGAGGCTAGCGGGTCCAACCTACGAGCAGTACTTC.

This clone was seen a few times. The chain is built from TRBV19 and TRBJ2-2; D is perhaps TRBD1 (6 bases). V lost 5 bases, J lost 11 bases, and 15 bases lay in between. This CDR3 has 13 amino acids. Per germline, CDR1 LNHDA and CDR2 SQIVND (reference sequence). The CDR3 bases are TGTGCCAGTAGTGCTGGACAGAAAACCGAGCTGTTTTTT. This gives the protein CASSAGQKTELFF.

The chain is built from TRBV25-1 and TRBJ2-6, with D possibly being TRBD2 (5 bases). The V end lost 8 bases, the J end lost 0 bases, and 14 bases lay between the germline ends. The CDR3 is 16 amino acids. The germline CDR1 and CDR2 sequences are MGHDK and SYGVNS. CDR3 amino acids: CASASSRDSGANVLTF. CDR3 DNA: TGTGCCAGCGCCTCTAGTCGGGACTCTGGGGCCAACGTCCTGACTTTC.

The chain has TRBV6-4 and TRBJ2-2; 7 nucleotides agree with TRBD1. CDR1 is MRHNA and CDR2 is SNTAGT in the germline V gene. V shed 0 bases, J shed 3 bases, and the junction held 1 base outside the gene matches. The CDR3 loop spans 15 amino acids. CDR3 protein: CASSDSTGDTGELFF. The CDR3 region has the DNA TGTGCCAGCAGTGACTCAACAGGGGACACCGGGGAGCTGTTTTTT.

The rearrangement uses TRBV4-2 and TRBJ2-1; 11 bases map to TRBD2. V lost 4 bases, J lost 1 base, and 3 bases stayed unmatched. This CDR3 comprises 16 residues. Germline V gene lookup returns CDR1 LGHNA and CDR2 YNFKEQ. The CDR3 loop is CASSLSGRASYNEQFF. CDR3 sequence (DNA): TGTGCCAGCAGCCTTAGCGGGAGGGCGTCCTACAATGAGCAGTTCTTC.

The chain links TRBV27 to TRBJ2-2; D is possibly TRBD1 (5 bases). There are 14 residues in the CDR3. Trimming stripped 4 bases from V and 4 bases from J, with 10 bases between. CDR1 MNHEY and CDR2 SMNVEV come from the germline V gene (reference sequence). The CDR3 DNA follows: TGTGCCAGCAGTTCCAGGGTAGGCACCGGGGAGCTGTTTTTT. Residues: CASSSRVGTGELFF.

The chain joins TRBV30 to TRBJ2-5; D call uncertain. V shed 3 bases and J shed 5 bases, with 4 bases lying between them. This CDR3 region has 10 residues. Per the germline V gene, CDR1 is GTSNPN and CDR2 is SVGIG (reference sequence). DNA for the CDR3: TGTGCCTGGAGCCGGGAGACCCAGTACTTC. Encoded protein: CAWSRETQYF. The whole variable domain, filled in from reference TRBV30 and TRBJ2-5, reads SQTIHQWPATLVQPVGSPLSLECTVEGTSNPNLYWYRQAAGRGLQLLFYSVGIGQISSEVPQNLSASRPQDRQFILSSKKLLLSDSGFYLCAWSRETQYFGPGTRLLVL.

The rearrangement links TRBV13 to TRBJ1-1, with D hard to call. Trimming stripped 5 bases from V and 3 bases from J, with 31 bases between. The CDR3 contains 20 residues. Looked up from germline, CDR1 is PRHDT and CDR2 is FYEKMQ (reference sequence). The CDR3 nucleotides read TGTGCCAGCAGCGTGCGCTTTTCTGGACGGTGGGTGGGGAGGGACACTGAAGCTTTCTTT. As protein: CASSVRFSGRWVGRDTEAFF. Filled out from reference TRBV13 and TRBJ1-1, the complete variable domain reads AAGVIQSPRHLIKEKRETATLKCYPIPRHDTVYWYQQGPGQDPQFLISFYEKMQSDKGSIPDRFSAQQFSDYHSELNMSSLELGDSALYFCASSVRFSGRWVGRDTEAFFGQGTRLTVV.

Only a few counts were recorded for this clone. The chain has TRBV7-9 and TRBJ2-1; D is ambiguous. Germline-derived CDR1 and CDR2 are SEHNR and FQNEAQ (reference sequence). The V and J ends lost 5 bases and 13 bases respectively, with 27 bases between them. The CDR3 contains 16 residues. The CDR3 spells CASSDSTGGSPTLQFF. CDR3 in DNA: TGTGCCAGCAGCGACTCAACCGGCGGTTCGCCAACTCTTCAGTTCTTC.

This clone has a handful of counts. The chain is built from TRBV5-1 and TRBJ2-2; 9 nucleotides agree with TRBD1. This CDR3 is built from 18 residues. V shed 4 bases and J 1 base; nucleotides not matched to a gene: 11. Germline lookup yields CDR1 SGHRS and CDR2 YFSETQ. The DNA for the CDR3 is TGCGCCAGCAGCGGTACCACAGGGGGCAAGGAGAACACCGGGGAGCTGTTTTTT. Protein sequence: CASSGTTGGKENTGELFF.

In its sample, this clone was seen a few times. The J gene is TRBJ2-1, the V gene TRBV7-9; TRBD1 agrees at 7 bases. Looked up from germline, CDR1 is SEHNR and CDR2 is FQNEAQ (reference sequence). CDR3 length: 16 residues. With 3 bases clipped from V and 8 bases from J, the junction kept 13 bases outside the gene matches. The CDR3 sequence: CASSFRGTVDGYEQFF. The CDR3 coding sequence is TGTGCCAGCAGCTTCCGAGGGACAGTCGATGGGTATGAGCAGTTCTTC.

This clone occurred a few times. The chain has TRBV2 and TRBJ2-1; TRBD2 matches 7 bases. Germline CDR1 SNHLY, CDR2 FYNNEI. This CDR3 is built from 16 residues. V gave up 6 bases and J gave up 3 bases; unmatched junction bases: 11. CDR3 nucleotides: TGTGCCAGCAGCGTAGGACTAGTCGACATCTACAATGAGCAGTTCTTC. Protein sequence: CASSVGLVDIYNEQFF.

The rearrangement joins TRBV18 to TRBJ2-7; D is unclear. V lost 3 bases to trimming and J lost 6 bases, with 15 bases between them. The CDR3 runs to 14 residues. Germline V gene data show CDR1 as KGHSH and CDR2 as LQKENI. CDR3 in amino acids: CASSPNGWLAEQYF. The CDR3 DNA reads as TGTGCCAGCTCACCCAATGGCTGGTTAGCCGAGCAGTACTTC.

The chain combines TRBV27 with TRBJ2-2; 12 bases agree with TRBD2. J lost 3 bases, V lost 10 bases, and 9 bases had no gene match. This CDR3 is 16 amino acids long. The germline gives CDR1 MNHEY, CDR2 SMNVEV (reference sequence). The CDR3 here is CATRSTSGRDTGELFF. As DNA, the CDR3 is TGTGCCACCCGTTCGACTAGCGGGAGAGACACCGGGGAGCTGTTTTTT.

This sequence joins TRBV19 and TRBJ1-5; 7 bases align to TRBD1. Germline V gives CDR1 LNHDA, CDR2 SQIVND (reference sequence). V lost 7 bases to trimming and J lost 4 bases; unmatched junction nucleotides: 7. This CDR3 is built from 14 residues. CDR3 nucleotide sequence: TGTGCCAGTACACCGGGACAGAAAAATCAGCCCCAGCATTTT. Amino acids: CASTPGQKNQPQHF.

This rearrangement joins TRBV5-1 to TRBJ2-1; D ambiguous. Trimming removed 0 bases from V and 10 bases from J, with 8 bases in between. In germline, CDR1 is SGHRS, CDR2 YFSETQ. The CDR3 runs to 12 residues. For the CDR3, the DNA is TGCGCCAGCAGCTTGGTGATTCAGGAGCAGTTCTTC. This sequence encodes CASSLVIQEQFF.

This clone was seen a few times. The V call is TRBV19, the J call TRBJ1-1, with D perhaps TRBD1 (6 bases). V was trimmed by 3 bases and J by 5 bases, leaving 19 bases between them. The CDR3 sequence is 16 residues long. Germline assignment: CDR1 LNHDA and CDR2 SQIVND (reference sequence). The CDR3 loop reads CASSIPQRRQGTEAFF. The DNA of the CDR3 is TGTGCCAGTAGTATCCCACAAAGAAGGCAGGGGACTGAAGCTTTCTTT.

The rearrangement joins TRBV2 to TRBJ1-2, with 9 bases matching TRBD1. The CDR3 spans 12 residues. CDR1 SNHLY and CDR2 FYNNEI come from the germline V gene. V gave up 7 bases and J gave up 5 bases; unmatched junction bases: 2. CDR3 amino acids: CASKGQGYGYTF. The CDR3 DNA is TGTGCCAGCAAAGGACAGGGGTATGGCTACACCTTC.

The rearrangement joins TRBV15 to TRBJ2-4, with D possibly TRBD2 on 6 matching bases. V lost 1 base and J lost 0, with 10 bases in between. The CDR3 runs 16 residues. CDR1 and CDR2 (germline): LNHNV, YYDKDF (reference sequence). The CDR3 coding sequence is TGTGCCACCAGCAGAGTGGCGGGGACAGCCAAAAACATTCAGTACTTC. This gives the protein CATSRVAGTAKNIQYF.

The chain uses TRBV7-8 and TRBJ2-7, with D possibly matching TRBD2 (6 bases). Germline loops: CDR1 SGHVS, CDR2 FQNEAQ. CDR3 length: 14 amino acids. Deletions cut 2 bases from V and 4 bases from J, with 12 bases between. CDR3 sequence: CASSLFSGHYEQYF. The CDR3 coding sequence is TGTGCCAGCAGCTTATTCAGCGGGCATTACGAGCAGTACTTC. Filled out from reference TRBV7-8 and TRBJ2-7, the complete variable domain reads GAGVSQSPRYKVAKRGQDVALRCDPISGHVSLFWYQQALGQGPEFLTYFQNEAQLDKSGLPSDRFFAERPEGSVSTLKIQRTQQEDSAVYLCASSLFSGHYEQYFGPGTRLTVT.